One sample yielded the 29 T cell receptor beta chains listed below, sequenced in a study of blood T cell repertoires in COVID-19 (dated by TCRdb to about 2020). Preparation of the library involved the immunoSEQ multiplex PCR assay. TCRdb holds this immuneACCESS table with in-frame rearrangements only. Some clones are missing; in checked studies, unresolved V genes explain under half, and the rest has no known cause. In this sample the table shows more than 300,000 clones, 80% to 90% of which occur a single time. Of the sample, about 4.1% is held by the ten largest clones. The sequenced sample consisted of PBMCs or T cells enriched from blood (not recorded which). These receptors were taken from a man aged 25 to 45 who had recovered from COVID-19.

This clone came up once. The chain joins TRBV7-6 to TRBJ2-5; weak D call: TRBD1 (6 bases). The CDR3 covers 14 residues. V lost 5 bases, J lost 3 bases, and 13 bases lay in between. Germline CDR1 and CDR2: SGHVS and FNYEAQ. CDR3 protein: CASSLGAKKETQYF. As DNA, the CDR3 is TGTGCCAGCAGCCTGGGGGCCAAGAAAGAGACCCAGTACTTC. The entire variable domain, with the rest obtained from reference TRBV7-6 and TRBJ2-5, is as follows: GAGVSQSPRYKVTKRGQDVALRCDPISGHVSLYWYRQALGQGPEFLTYFNYEAQQDKSGLPNDRFSAERPEGSISTLTIQRTEQRDSAMYRCASSLGAKKETQYFGPGTRLLVL.

This chain joins TRBV3-1 (or the pseudogene TRBV3-2) and TRBJ2-7, with a weak D call TRBD1 (6 bases). The CDR3 has 15 amino acids. Germline assignment: CDR1 LGHDT and CDR2 YNNKEL (reference sequence). Trimming stripped 4 bases from V and 4 bases from J, with 17 bases between. CDR3 sequence reads: CASSPLQHRVYEQYF. As DNA, the CDR3 is TGTGCCAGCAGCCCACTGCAGCACAGGGTATACGAGCAGTACTTC.

The V call is TRBV6-4, the J call TRBJ2-7; D is perhaps TRBD2 (5 bases). Germline loops: CDR1 MRHNA, CDR2 SNTAGT. V lost 9 bases, J lost 5 bases, and 20 bases lay in between. There are 14 residues in the CDR3. CDR3 amino acids: CARRAKPNKDEQYF. The CDR3 DNA is TGTGCCAGGAGGGCCAAACCAAATAAGGACGAGCAGTACTTC.

This clone was observed a single time. The rearrangement uses TRBV6-5 and TRBJ1-5; a weak D match, TRBD1 (5 bases). The CDR3 covers 15 residues. Germline V gives CDR1 MNHEY, CDR2 SVGAGI. V was pared by 9 bases and J by 0 bases, with 15 bases between. DNA for the CDR3: TGTGCCAGTAAAACCTCGGGGGTTAGCAATCAGCCCCAGCATTTT. Translation gives CASKTSGVSNQPQHF.

The genes are TRBV4-1 and TRBJ1-6, with 11 bases that match TRBD1. J was trimmed by 0 bases and V by 3 bases; bases with no gene match: 4. The CDR3 consists of 18 residues. The germline CDR1 and CDR2 sequences are MGHRA and YSYEKL. The CDR3 DNA is TGCGCCAGCAGCCACGGGACAGGGGGGAGCTCCTATAATTCACCCCTCCACTTT. Amino acid sequence: CASSHGTGGSSYNSPLHF.

The chain uses TRBV11-2 and TRBJ2-1; no definite D call. Germline loops: CDR1 SGHAT, CDR2 FQNNGV. The CDR3 is 15 amino acids. Trimming removed 2 bases at V and 4 bases at J, with 12 bases between. The CDR3 sequence: CASSLSSIVYNEQFF. The CDR3 DNA reads TGTGCCAGCAGCTTATCTTCGATAGTATACAATGAGCAGTTCTTC.

The chain recombines TRBV11-3 with TRBJ1-1, with a possible D match to TRBD1 (5 bases). With 5 bases removed from V and 5 bases from J, the gap between germline ends came to 15 bases. The CDR3 loop spans 14 amino acids. CDR1 is SGHNT, CDR2 YENEEA, per germline. CDR3 coding DNA: TGTGCCAGCAGCCCCAGGGAGGGCGGGACTGAAGCTTTCTTT. The encoded protein is CASSPREGGTEAFF.

V usage is TRBV10-2 and J usage is TRBJ2-7; 10 bases agree with TRBD2. Germline trimming cut 5 bases from V and 6 bases from J; bases unmatched to any gene: 10. The CDR3 is 15 residues long. Germline lookup yields CDR1 WSHSY and CDR2 SAAADI. This CDR3 is CASSLLAGAPSEQYF. CDR3 nucleotides: TGCGCCAGCAGTCTGCTAGCGGGAGCTCCATCCGAGCAGTACTTC.

The genes are TRBV4-1 and TRBJ1-5, with 11 positions matching TRBD1. V was pared by 0 bases and J by 2 bases, with 6 bases of the junction left unmatched. The CDR3 covers 18 residues. Germline V gene sequence: CDR1 MGHRA, CDR2 YSYEKL. CDR3 in amino acids: CASSQDPGQGEGNQPQHF. In DNA, the CDR3 is TGCGCCAGCAGCCAAGATCCGGGACAGGGGGAAGGCAATCAGCCCCAGCATTTT.

V usage is TRBV11-2 and J usage is TRBJ2-1; TRBD1 is a possible D gene (6 bases). V lost 1 base and J lost 3, with 10 bases in between. The germline V gene has CDR1 SGHAT and CDR2 FQNNGV. The CDR3 spans 15 residues. The CDR3 loop reads CASSLGPQGYNEQFF. DNA of the CDR3: TGTGCCAGCAGCTTAGGGCCACAGGGCTACAATGAGCAGTTCTTC.

The chain has TRBV28 and TRBJ1-5; maybe TRBD1 (6 bases). Germline V CDR1 and CDR2: MDHEN, SYDVKM. V dropped 4 bases and J dropped 6 bases, with 13 bases sitting between them. The CDR3 has 14 residues. CDR3 sequence: CASSSYRVPQPQHF. In nucleotides, the CDR3 is TGTGCCAGCAGTTCCTACAGGGTCCCTCAGCCCCAGCATTTT.

This clone was detected only once. The CDR3 sequence is CASSFKTITSGNTIYF. CDR3 coding DNA: TGTGCCAGCAGCTTTAAAACAATAACCTCTGGAAACACCATATATTTT. The chain employs TRBV13 and TRBJ1-3; no firm D call. The germline CDR1 and CDR2 sequences are PRHDT and FYEKMQ (reference sequence). V was pared by 3 bases and J by 0 bases, with 12 bases between. The CDR3 extends over 16 amino acids.

The chain carries TRBV4-1 and TRBJ1-4; D gene uncertain. Germline lookup yields CDR1 MGHRA and CDR2 YSYEKL. CDR3 length equals 12 residues. V shed 8 bases and J shed 2 bases, with 6 bases lying between them. In DNA, the CDR3 is TGCGCCAGCCGCGGGACTAATGAAAAACTGTTTTTT. This codes for CASRGTNEKLFF.

The chain recombines TRBV28 with TRBJ1-2; 7 bases are shared with TRBD1. In germline, CDR1 is MDHEN, CDR2 SYDVKM. The CDR3 runs 17 residues. V shed 5 bases and J 5 bases; nucleotides not matched to a gene: 17. CDR3 DNA: TGTGCCAGCAGTCAAGGGGACAGTCCCGCGTACTTATATGGCTACACCTTC. Its protein is CASSQGDSPAYLYGYTF.

V usage is TRBV10-2 and J usage is TRBJ1-6; D is undetermined. Per germline, CDR1 WSHSY and CDR2 SAAADI. Trimming took 6 bases from V and 9 from J, leaving 9 bases between them. This CDR3 region has 12 residues. CDR3 sequence reads: CASRTRASPLHF. The CDR3 coding sequence is TGCGCCAGCAGGACGAGGGCTTCACCCCTCCACTTT.

The CDR3 DNA reads TGCAGCGTTGCCCACGGGACAGATAGCAATCAGCCCCAGCATTTT. Its protein product is CSVAHGTDSNQPQHF. The chain recombines TRBV29-1 with TRBJ1-5; 7 positions match TRBD1. The CDR3 loop spans 15 amino acids. The J segment lost 0 bases and the V segment lost 4 bases, leaving 6 bases of the junction unmatched. Germline loops: CDR1 SQVTM, CDR2 ANQGSEA.

The chain has TRBV7-9 and TRBJ1-2; TRBD1 agrees at 7 bases. The germline V gene has CDR1 SEHNR and CDR2 FQNEAQ (reference sequence). This CDR3 has 14 amino acids. The junction had 7 bases not matched to a gene; V was cut back by 8 bases and J by 1 base. CDR3 bases: TGTGCCAGCGTACGACAGGGAGTTAACTATGGCTACACCTTC. Protein: CASVRQGVNYGYTF.

This chain connects TRBV3-1 (or the pseudogene TRBV3-2) to TRBJ2-7; TRBD2 agrees at 13 bases. J gave up 6 bases and V 4 bases, and 9 bases lay outside the gene matches. This CDR3 has 16 residues. Germline assignment: CDR1 LGHDT and CDR2 YNNKEL (reference sequence). CDR3 protein: CASSPVRLAGGFEQYF. The DNA of the CDR3 is TGTGCCAGCAGCCCAGTAAGACTAGCGGGAGGATTCGAGCAGTACTTC.

The gene calls are TRBV5-6 and TRBJ2-1, with a tentative D call TRBD2 (5 bases). Looked up from germline, CDR1 is SGHDT and CDR2 is YYEEEE. Trimming took off 0 bases at V and 8 bases at J, with 15 bases between the two ends. The CDR3 is made up of 15 amino acids. CDR3 nucleotide sequence: TGTGCCAGCAGCTTGGCCGGGGTAGTAGACGATGAGCAGTTCTTC. Translation gives CASSLAGVVDDEQFF.

This clone was seen a single time. The rearrangement links TRBV6-5 to TRBJ2-2, with D possibly TRBD2 on 5 matching bases. This CDR3 has 15 residues. The V and J ends lost 3 bases and 0 bases respectively, with 8 bases between them. Per the germline V gene, CDR1 is MNHEY and CDR2 is SVGAGI. CDR3 in DNA: TGTGCCAGCAGTTATCACGGGACGAACACCGGGGAGCTGTTTTTT. Its translation is CASSYHGTNTGELFF.

This chain connects TRBV12-5 to TRBJ2-3; 8 positions match TRBD1. CDR1 is LGHNT and CDR2 is FRNRAP in the germline V gene. This CDR3 is built from 17 residues. With 2 bases clipped from V and 3 bases from J, the junction kept 10 bases outside the gene matches. In DNA, the CDR3 is TGTGCTAGTGGTTTGTCCCGAGGACAGGGAGGTACAGATACGCAGTATTTT. Its translation is CASGLSRGQGGTDTQYF.

V gene TRBV11-2 combines with J gene TRBJ1-4, with 7 bases matching TRBD1. The V and J ends lost 2 bases and 8 bases, in that order; junction bases with no gene match: 11. Germline CDR1 reads SGHAT; CDR2 reads FQNNGV. CDR3 length: 16 amino acids. In DNA, the CDR3 is TGTGCCAGCAGCTTAAGTTACCCGACAGGGACGGAAAAACTGTTTTTT. Its protein is CASSLSYPTGTEKLFF. Using reference TRBV11-2 and TRBJ1-4 for the parts outside the CDR3, the full variable domain is EAGVAQSPRYKIIEKRQSVAFWCNPISGHATLYWYQQILGQGPKLLIQFQNNGVVDDSQLPKDRFSAERLKGVDSTLKIQPAKLEDSAVYLCASSLSYPTGTEKLFFGSGTQLSVL.

The sample holds one count of this clone. J is TRBJ1-5 and V is TRBV18, with 9 bases matching TRBD1. Per the germline V gene, CDR1 is KGHSH and CDR2 is LQKENI. The CDR3 length is 16 residues. J was trimmed by 0 bases and V by 2 bases; bases with no gene match: 2. The CDR3 DNA follows: TGTGCCAGCTCACCAGGGACAGGGATTAGCAATCAGCCCCAGCATTTT. Translation: CASSPGTGISNQPQHF. The complete variable domain, with remaining parts taken from reference TRBV18 and TRBJ1-5, reads NAGVMQNPRHLVRRRGQEARLRCSPMKGHSHVYWYRQLPEEGLKFMVYLQKENIIDESGMPKERFSAEFPKEGPSILRIQQVVRGDSAAYFCASSPGTGISNQPQHFGDGTRLSIL.

The gene calls are TRBV14 and TRBJ1-6; no reliable D call. Per germline, CDR1 SGHDN and CDR2 FVKESK. The CDR3 runs to 13 residues. Trimming cost V 0 bases and J 13 bases, with 10 bases left between them. Here the CDR3 DNA reads TGTGCCAGCAGCCAAGATATCCGAGGGCCCCTCCACTTT. It yields the protein CASSQDIRGPLHF.

This chain uses TRBV28 with TRBJ2-7; 7 bases match TRBD1. The CDR3 covers 17 residues. Germline V gene data show CDR1 as MDHEN and CDR2 as SYDVKM. Germline trimming cut 3 bases from V and 1 base from J; bases unmatched to any gene: 12. The CDR3 nucleotides read TGTGCCAGCAGTTTTCCAGCAGAGGCAGGGGGTTCCTACGAGCAGTACTTC. Translated: CASSFPAEAGGSYEQYF.

The CDR3: CASRADRTSNEKLFF. The CDR3 region has the DNA TGTGCCAGCAGGGCAGACAGGACATCTAATGAAAAACTGTTTTTT. The rearrangement joins TRBV6-5 to TRBJ1-4; the D gene is possibly TRBD1 (6 bases). The CDR3 extends over 15 amino acids. V was clipped by 6 bases and J by 3 bases, with 14 bases between them. The germline CDR1 and CDR2 sequences are MNHEY and SVGAGI.

The chain uses TRBV2 and TRBJ2-3; TRBD2 matches at 13 bases. Germline trimming cut 7 bases from V and 3 bases from J; bases unmatched to any gene: 7. Germline CDR1 SNHLY, CDR2 FYNNEI. The CDR3 extends over 16 amino acids. The CDR3 DNA reads as TGTGCCAGCAATCCAAAGGGACTAGCGGGGACAGATACGCAGTATTTT. Residues: CASNPKGLAGTDTQYF.

The gene calls are TRBV28 and TRBJ2-7; 9 bases agree with TRBD1. Germline assignment: CDR1 MDHEN and CDR2 SYDVKM. This CDR3 is built from 16 residues. The ends lost 5 bases at V and 7 bases at J; junction bases unmatched: 15. Here the CDR3 reads CASSSEKPDRGWEQYF. For the CDR3, the DNA is TGTGCCAGCAGTAGCGAGAAGCCGGACAGGGGATGGGAGCAGTACTTC.

This rearrangement joins TRBV6-5 to TRBJ1-2; possibly TRBD1 for D (6 bases). The CDR3 covers 14 residues. Germline CDR1 and CDR2: MNHEY and SVGAGI. V was shortened by 1 base and J by 6 bases, with 12 bases between the two germline ends. The CDR3 is CASSYLAGANGYTF. Here the CDR3 DNA reads TGTGCCAGCAGTTACTTAGCGGGGGCGAATGGCTACACCTTC.